This T cell receptor (beta chain) was retrieved from a study of blood T cells in healthy people across ages. On the study more broadly: Template switching captured about one barcoded beta molecule per two T cells.

The CDR3 loop spans 11 amino acids. CDR1 is SQVTM, CDR2 ANQGSEA, per germline. Trimming removed 6 bases from V and 8 bases from J, with 10 bases in between. In this sample, this clonotype turned up a few times. Sample-barcoded 5' priming and a J-beta primer mix drove a second PCR of about 6 to 12 cycles. TCRdb ran MiXCR on the 5' RACE reads and lists one entry per CDR3 protein. The table lists around 280,000 distinct CDR3 sequences, roughly 27% of them singletons. The chain couples TRBV29-1 to TRBJ1-4; possibly TRBD1 for D (5 bases). The sample taken for sequencing was blood. This TCR was recovered from a woman between 70 and 85 years old in good health. The CDR3 DNA sequence: TGCAGCGTGGGGGTCGGGGAAAAACTGTTTTTT. It specifies CSVGVGEKLFF.